This T cell receptor beta chain is drawn from a study of control samples from healthy donors and cancer patients (dated by TCRdb to 2020 to 2022). Turning to this clone: This receptor's antigen is unknown. There are no base qualities to consult, and no much larger clone falls within one base.

The method behind the library was the immunoSEQ multiplex PCR assay. The source is immuneACCESS, and TCRdb retained only in-frame sequences with V and J called. Part of the clones is not carried over; for the studies checked, unresolved V genes explain less than half of this, and the remainder is unexplained. Across this sample there are about 180,000 clones, with more than 85% seen only once. The biggest ten clones account for just over 2% of the sample. The junction carries 7 bases between V and J, which are trimmed by 3 bases and 6 bases respectively. There are 12 amino acids in the CDR3, from cysteine to phenylalanine inclusive. Just the 36-base CDR3 DNA is kept, in frame starting at base 1. The germline V gene sets CDR1 to SGHRS and CDR2 to YFSETQ.

Sequenced input: blood. Recombination linked TRBV5-1 to TRBJ1-3, with no reliable assignment of the D segment. This clonotype originated in a woman aged 40 to 50 in good health. The CDR3 reads CASSSDSNTIYF. The nucleotides are TGCGCCAGCAGCTCGGACTCAAACACCATATATTTT.